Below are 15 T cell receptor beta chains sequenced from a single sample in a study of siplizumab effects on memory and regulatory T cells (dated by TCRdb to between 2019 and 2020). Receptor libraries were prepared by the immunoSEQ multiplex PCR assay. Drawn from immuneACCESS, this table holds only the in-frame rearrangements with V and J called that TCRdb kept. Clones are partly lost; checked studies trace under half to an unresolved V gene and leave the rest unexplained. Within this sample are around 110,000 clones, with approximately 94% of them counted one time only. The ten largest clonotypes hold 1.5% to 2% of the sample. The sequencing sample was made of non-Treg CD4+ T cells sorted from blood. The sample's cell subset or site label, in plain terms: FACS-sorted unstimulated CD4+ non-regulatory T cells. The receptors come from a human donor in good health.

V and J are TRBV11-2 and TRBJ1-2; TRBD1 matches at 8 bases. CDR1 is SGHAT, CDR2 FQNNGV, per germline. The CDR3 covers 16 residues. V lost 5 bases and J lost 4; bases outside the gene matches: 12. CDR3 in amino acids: CASSPGPRGPRYGYTF. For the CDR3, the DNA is TGTGCCAGCAGCCCCGGCCCCAGGGGGCCGCGCTATGGCTACACCTTC.

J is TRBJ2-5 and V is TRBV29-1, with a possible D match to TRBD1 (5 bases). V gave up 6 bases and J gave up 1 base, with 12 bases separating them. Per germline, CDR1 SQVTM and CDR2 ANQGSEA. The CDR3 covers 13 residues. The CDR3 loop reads CSVLDRIQETQYF. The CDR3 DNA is TGCAGCGTCCTCGACAGAATCCAAGAGACCCAGTACTTC.

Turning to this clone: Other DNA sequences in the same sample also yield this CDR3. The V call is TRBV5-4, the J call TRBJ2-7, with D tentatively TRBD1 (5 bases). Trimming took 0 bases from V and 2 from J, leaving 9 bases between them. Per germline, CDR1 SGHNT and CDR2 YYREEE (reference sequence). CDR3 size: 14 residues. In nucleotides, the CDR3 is TGTGCCAGCAGCTTGGATACAGGCCCCTACGAGCAGTACTTC. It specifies CASSLDTGPYEQYF.

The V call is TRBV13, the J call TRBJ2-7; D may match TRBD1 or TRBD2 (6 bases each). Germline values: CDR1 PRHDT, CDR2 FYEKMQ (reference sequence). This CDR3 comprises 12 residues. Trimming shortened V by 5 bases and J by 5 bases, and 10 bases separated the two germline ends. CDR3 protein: CASSPGGHEQYF. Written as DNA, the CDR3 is TGTGCCAGCAGCCCTGGGGGGCACGAGCAGTACTTC.

The CDR3 here is CASRKTGGHYGYTF. The CDR3 DNA follows: TGTGCCAGCAGAAAAACAGGGGGCCACTATGGCTACACCTTC. The V and J genes are TRBV6-5 and TRBJ1-2; 9 bases fit TRBD1. Trimming at V came to 6 bases and at J to 3 bases, leaving 5 bases not matched to a gene. Germline V lookup: CDR1 MNHEY, CDR2 SVGAGI. The CDR3 runs to 14 residues.

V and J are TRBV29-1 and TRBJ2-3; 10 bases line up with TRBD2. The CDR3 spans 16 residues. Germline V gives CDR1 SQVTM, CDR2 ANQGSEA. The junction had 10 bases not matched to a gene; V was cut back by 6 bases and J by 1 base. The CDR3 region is CSVQRTGTSGTDTQYF. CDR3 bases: TGCAGCGTCCAAAGAACCGGGACTAGCGGCACAGATACGCAGTATTTT.

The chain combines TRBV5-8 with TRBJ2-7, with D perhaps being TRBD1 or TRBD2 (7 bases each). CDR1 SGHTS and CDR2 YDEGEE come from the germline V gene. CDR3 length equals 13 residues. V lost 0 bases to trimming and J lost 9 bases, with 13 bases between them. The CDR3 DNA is TGTGCCAGCAGCTTGGCCAGGGGGGGAAGGCAGTACTTC. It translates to CASSLARGGRQYF. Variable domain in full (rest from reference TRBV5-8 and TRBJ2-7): EAGVTQSPTHLIKTRGQQATLRCSPISGHTSVYWYQQALGLGLQFLLWYDEGEERNRGNFPPRFSGRQFPNYSSELNVNALELEDSALYLCASSLARGGRQYFGPGTRLTVT.

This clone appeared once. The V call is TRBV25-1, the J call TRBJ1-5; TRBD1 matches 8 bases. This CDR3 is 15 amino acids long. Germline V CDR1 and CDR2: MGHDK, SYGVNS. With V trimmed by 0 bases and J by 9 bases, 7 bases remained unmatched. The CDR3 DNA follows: TGTGCCAGCAGTGAATATGAAAACAGGGGGGCGCCCCAGCATTTT. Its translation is CASSEYENRGAPQHF.

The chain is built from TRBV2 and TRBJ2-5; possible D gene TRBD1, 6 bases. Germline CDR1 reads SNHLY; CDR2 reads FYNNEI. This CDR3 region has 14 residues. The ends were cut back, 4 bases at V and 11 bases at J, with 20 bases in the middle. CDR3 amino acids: CASSVTGYLREQYF. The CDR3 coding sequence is TGTGCCAGCAGTGTGACAGGATATCTACGAGAGCAGTACTTC.

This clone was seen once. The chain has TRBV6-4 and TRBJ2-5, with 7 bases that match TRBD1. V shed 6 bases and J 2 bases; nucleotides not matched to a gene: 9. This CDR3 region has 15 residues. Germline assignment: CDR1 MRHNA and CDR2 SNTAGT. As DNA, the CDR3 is TGTGCCAGCAGCCGCCCCCCGACAGGGCAAGAGACCCAGTACTTC. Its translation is CASSRPPTGQETQYF.

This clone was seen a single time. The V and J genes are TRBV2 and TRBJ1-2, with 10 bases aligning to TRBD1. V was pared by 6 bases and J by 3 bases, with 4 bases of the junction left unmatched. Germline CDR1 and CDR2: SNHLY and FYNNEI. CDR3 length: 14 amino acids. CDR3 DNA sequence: TGTGCCAGCAGACTCGGGACAGGGGACTATGGCTACACCTTC. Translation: CASRLGTGDYGYTF.

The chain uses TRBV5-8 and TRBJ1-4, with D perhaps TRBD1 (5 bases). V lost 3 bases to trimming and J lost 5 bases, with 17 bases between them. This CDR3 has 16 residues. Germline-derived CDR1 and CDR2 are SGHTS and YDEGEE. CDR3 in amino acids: CASSWTGGKRNEKLFF. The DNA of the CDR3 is TGTGCCAGCAGCTGGACGGGGGGTAAACGGAATGAAAAACTGTTTTTT.

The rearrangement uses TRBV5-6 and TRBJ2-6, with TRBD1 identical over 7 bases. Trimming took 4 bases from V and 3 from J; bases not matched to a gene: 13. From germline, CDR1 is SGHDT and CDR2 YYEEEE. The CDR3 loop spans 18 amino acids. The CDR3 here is CASSPTTGSIGGANVLTF. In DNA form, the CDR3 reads TGTGCCAGCAGCCCAACGACAGGGAGTATAGGTGGGGCCAACGTCCTGACTTTC.

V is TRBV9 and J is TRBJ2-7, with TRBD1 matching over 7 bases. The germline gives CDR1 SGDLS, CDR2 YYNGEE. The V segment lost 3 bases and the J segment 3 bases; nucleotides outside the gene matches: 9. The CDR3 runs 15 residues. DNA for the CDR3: TGTGCCAGCAGCGATTCCCCGGGACAGAGCTACGAGCAGTACTTC. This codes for CASSDSPGQSYEQYF.

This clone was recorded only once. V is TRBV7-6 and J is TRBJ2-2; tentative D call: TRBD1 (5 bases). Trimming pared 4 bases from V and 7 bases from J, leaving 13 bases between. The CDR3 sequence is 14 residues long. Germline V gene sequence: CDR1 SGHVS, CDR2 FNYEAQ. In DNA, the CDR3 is TGTGCCAGCAGCTCAATCCAGGGATTCGGGGAGCTGTTTTTT. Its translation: CASSSIQGFGELFF.